Below are 29 T cell receptor beta chains sequenced from a single sample in a study of blood T cell repertoires in COVID-19. Here immunoSEQ multiplex PCR was the method, and the copy in TCRdb shows in-frame clones only, minus some. The sample shows 50,000 or so clones, 70% to 85% of them seen only once. Sequenced sample: peripheral blood. The receptors stem from a man older than 75 with COVID-19, enrolled during active disease.

This sequence joins TRBV19 and TRBJ2-4, with 11 bases lining up with TRBD2. Germline loops: CDR1 LNHDA, CDR2 SQIVND (reference sequence). J lost 0 bases, V lost 3 bases, and 7 bases had no gene match. This CDR3 is built from 18 residues. The CDR3 is CASSIASGGTIAKNIQYF. The DNA of the CDR3 is TGTGCCAGTAGTATTGCTAGCGGGGGGACCATAGCCAAAAACATTCAGTACTTC.

The V call is TRBV7-2, the J call TRBJ2-1, with 8 bases aligning to TRBD2. Losses at the gene ends were 5 bases for V and 7 bases for J; bases not matched to a gene: 10. This CDR3 region has 15 residues. From germline, CDR1 is SGHTA and CDR2 FQGNSA. CDR3 protein: CASSARIAGHNEQFF. CDR3 sequence (DNA): TGTGCCAGCAGCGCAAGGATAGCGGGACATAATGAGCAGTTCTTC.

V is TRBV18 and J is TRBJ2-2; 8 bases fit TRBD2. After removal of 1 base from V and 2 bases from J, the junction contained 3 bases not matched to a gene. CDR1 and CDR2 from the germline V gene are KGHSH and LQKENI. CDR3 size: 16 residues. The CDR3 DNA reads as TGTGCCAGCTCACCACTAGCGGGGCCTAACACCGGGGAGCTGTTTTTT. Encoded protein: CASSPLAGPNTGELFF.

The CDR3 sequence: CASSLASHRSANYGYTF. For the CDR3, the DNA is TGTGCCAGCAGCTTAGCGAGTCACAGGTCAGCCAACTATGGCTACACCTTC. The rearrangement uses TRBV7-2 and TRBJ1-2; D perhaps matches TRBD1 (5 bases). CDR1 and CDR2 (germline): SGHTA, FQGNSA. The CDR3 is 17 residues long. The germline V and J ends were trimmed by 0 bases and 2 bases, with 16 bases remaining between them.

The rearrangement joins TRBV7-2 to TRBJ1-3; the match to TRBD1 covers 7 bases. The CDR3 extends over 14 amino acids. Germline loops: CDR1 SGHTA, CDR2 FQGNSA. The V gene end was trimmed by 4 bases and the J gene end by 2 bases; junction bases not matched to a gene: 2. CDR3 nucleotides: TGTGCCAGCAGCTCCACAGGGGCTGGAAACACCATATATTTT. Residues: CASSSTGAGNTIYF.

The chain recombines TRBV12-3 or TRBV12-4 with TRBJ1-2; no reliable D call. The CDR3 covers 12 residues. The germline V and J ends were trimmed by 4 bases and 8 bases, with 11 bases remaining between them. CDR3: CASSYGDRGYTF. In DNA form, the CDR3 reads TGTGCCAGCAGTTACGGGGATAGGGGCTACACCTTC.

The chain's CDR3 is CASTPLAGGNNEQFF. The CDR3 bases are TGCGCCAGCACCCCCCTAGCGGGGGGAAACAATGAGCAGTTCTTC. V is TRBV5-1 and J is TRBJ2-1, with TRBD2 matching 11 bases. V was clipped by 6 bases and J by 5 bases; unmatched bases: 7. This CDR3 comprises 15 residues. CDR1 and CDR2 from the germline V gene are SGHRS and YFSETQ.

The CDR3 reads CASSIRQGNSGELFF. The CDR3 DNA reads TGTGCCAGTAGTATTCGACAGGGTAATTCCGGGGAGCTGTTTTTT. V is TRBV19 and J is TRBJ2-2; 7 bases map to TRBD1. Germline CDR1 and CDR2: LNHDA and SQIVND (reference sequence). V shed 3 bases, J shed 6 bases, and the junction held 7 bases outside the gene matches. This CDR3 spans 15 amino acids.

This clone has just a few counts. The gene calls are TRBV10-3 and TRBJ2-7; D not resolved. Trimming pared 6 bases from V and 0 bases from J, leaving 12 bases between. This CDR3 is built from 14 residues. Germline CDR1 ENHRY, CDR2 SYGVKD. CDR3 in amino acids: CAIRWAYRSYEQYF. DNA for the CDR3: TGTGCCATCAGGTGGGCCTACCGCTCCTACGAGCAGTACTTC.

This clone came up a few times. The rearrangement joins TRBV24-1 to TRBJ1-2; 8 nucleotides align to TRBD1. V was clipped by 7 bases and J by 8 bases; unmatched bases: 11. The germline V gene encodes CDR1 KGHDR and CDR2 SFDVKD. The CDR3 is made up of 14 amino acids. CDR3 amino acids: CATRGAGGAEGYTF. The CDR3 DNA reads TGTGCCACCAGGGGGGCAGGGGGCGCAGAGGGCTACACCTTC.

The chain recombines TRBV7-9 with TRBJ1-2; TRBD1 agrees at 7 bases. Unmatched junction bases numbered 6, after V lost 5 bases and J lost 3 bases. Per the germline V gene, CDR1 is SEHNR and CDR2 is FQNEAQ (reference sequence). CDR3 length: 14 amino acids. The CDR3 DNA is TGTGCCAGCAGCGAAGACAGGGCTTACTATGGCTACACCTTC. As protein: CASSEDRAYYGYTF. Full variable domain (rest looked up from reference TRBV7-9 and TRBJ1-2): DTGVSQNPRHKITKRGQNVTFRCDPISEHNRLYWYRQTLGQGPEFLTYFQNEAQLEKSRLLSDRFSAERPKGSFSTLEIQRTEQGDSAMYLCASSEDRAYYGYTFGSGTRLTVV.

V and J are TRBV18 and TRBJ1-6; a weak D match, TRBD1 (5 bases). V gave up 0 bases and J gave up 6 bases, with 9 bases separating them. Germline loops: CDR1 KGHSH, CDR2 LQKENI. The length of the CDR3 is 15 residues. The chain's CDR3 is CASSPPRTPNSPLHF. DNA of the CDR3: TGTGCCAGCTCACCACCCCGGACACCTAATTCACCCCTCCACTTT.

The J gene is TRBJ1-1, the V gene TRBV7-8, with D unresolved. Germline V gives CDR1 SGHVS, CDR2 FQNEAQ. The CDR3 has 16 amino acids. Trimming removed 2 bases from V and 0 bases from J, with 13 bases in between. CDR3 coding DNA: TGTGCCAGCAGCTTATTGCACAGAAACATGAACACTGAAGCTTTCTTT. As protein: CASSLLHRNMNTEAFF.

V and J are TRBV24-1 and TRBJ2-1; 9 bases are shared with TRBD2. The CDR3 is 15 residues long. Trimming cost V 2 bases and J 7 bases; bases outside gene matches: 5. Germline CDR1 reads KGHDR; CDR2 reads SFDVKD. The CDR3 is CATSDSGGGANEQFF. The CDR3 nucleotides are TGTGCCACCAGTGATTCCGGCGGGGGGGCGAATGAGCAGTTCTTC.

In its sample, this clone was seen a few times. The chain combines TRBV6-2 or TRBV6-3 with TRBJ2-7; the D gene is possibly TRBD1 (6 bases). Germline CDR1 is MNHEY and CDR2 is SVGEGT. V lost 5 bases, J lost 5 bases, and 13 bases lay in between. There are 13 residues in the CDR3. CDR3 coding DNA: TGTGCCAGCAGTAAGATCAACAGGGACGAGCAGTACGTC. The encoded protein is CASSKINRDEQYV.

This clone was seen once. The V and J genes are TRBV11-3 and TRBJ1-6; D perhaps matches TRBD1 (6 bases). Per germline, CDR1 SGHNT and CDR2 YENEEA. The CDR3 has 15 amino acids. The V end lost 1 base, the J end lost 7 bases, and 11 bases lay between the germline ends. The CDR3 DNA reads as TGTGCCAGCAGCTTAGGGGGACACAGCAATTCACCCCTCCACTTT. Translating gives CASSLGGHSNSPLHF.

The genes are TRBV25-1 and TRBJ1-3; D might be TRBD1 (5 bases). This CDR3 is built from 15 residues. V was clipped by 2 bases and J by 0 bases, with 8 bases between them. Germline-derived CDR1 and CDR2 are MGHDK and SYGVNS. CDR3 sequence reads: CASSETGSSGNTIYF. DNA of the CDR3: TGTGCCAGCAGTGAAACAGGTAGCTCTGGAAACACCATATATTTT.

J is TRBJ2-3 and V is TRBV5-8; D is perhaps TRBD2 (6 bases). The ends were cut back, 5 bases at V and 4 bases at J, with 11 bases in the middle. Germline CDR1 and CDR2: SGHTS and YDEGEE. The CDR3 consists of 13 residues. The CDR3: CASSLSSADTQYF. CDR3 sequence (DNA): TGTGCCAGCAGTTTGTCTAGCGCAGATACGCAGTATTTT.

This rearrangement joins TRBV4-1 to TRBJ1-2; perhaps TRBD1 as D (6 bases). Trimming pared 0 bases from V and 6 bases from J, leaving 14 bases between. The CDR3 totals 15 residues. Germline lookup yields CDR1 MGHRA and CDR2 YSYEKL. The DNA of the CDR3 is TGCGCCAGCAGCCAAGATCTCAGGGGCTGGGATGGCTACACCTTC. Amino acids: CASSQDLRGWDGYTF.

CDR3 region: CASSLAPGQPEQFF. CDR3 sequence (DNA): TGCGCCAGCAGCTTGGCCCCCGGACAGCCTGAGCAGTTCTTC. V and J are TRBV5-1 and TRBJ2-1; possibly TRBD1 for D (6 bases). CDR3 length: 14 amino acids. Trimming took off 0 bases at V and 9 bases at J, with 13 bases between the two ends. From germline, CDR1 is SGHRS and CDR2 YFSETQ. Together with reference TRBV5-1 and TRBJ2-1, the CDR3 gives the full variable domain: KAGVTQTPRYLIKTRGQQVTLSCSPISGHRSVSWYQQTPGQGLQFLFEYFSETQRNKGNFPGRFSGRQFSNSRSEMNVSTLELGDSALYLCASSLAPGQPEQFFGPGTRLTVL.

The gene calls are TRBV7-8 and TRBJ2-3; the D gene is possibly TRBD1 (5 bases). The germline CDR1 and CDR2 sequences are SGHVS and FQNEAQ. The CDR3 loop spans 16 amino acids. Deletions cut 4 bases from V and 4 bases from J, with 18 bases between. CDR3 residues: CASSSSAQGAADTQYF. CDR3 bases: TGTGCCAGCAGCTCAAGCGCCCAGGGTGCGGCAGATACGCAGTATTTT.

CDR3 nucleotides: TGTGCCACCAGTGATTTAGCGACAGGGGCGAACACCGGGGAGCTGTTTTTT. It yields the protein CATSDLATGANTGELFF. The rearrangement joins TRBV24-1 to TRBJ2-2; 8 nucleotides agree with TRBD1. Germline CDR1 KGHDR, CDR2 SFDVKD. This CDR3 has 17 amino acids. The junction had 3 bases not matched to a gene; V was cut back by 1 base and J by 0 bases.

This sequence joins TRBV4-2 and TRBJ1-3; D ambiguous. Germline values: CDR1 LGHNA, CDR2 YNFKEQ. Trimming removed 0 bases at V and 4 bases at J, with 4 bases between. This CDR3 has 13 amino acids. CDR3 in amino acids: CASSQERGNTIYF. DNA for the CDR3: TGTGCCAGCAGCCAAGAGAGAGGAAACACCATATATTTT.

This clone appeared once. This rearrangement joins TRBV24-1 to TRBJ2-2; no clear D. With 4 bases removed from V and 2 bases from J, the gap between germline ends came to 16 bases. CDR1 and CDR2 (germline): KGHDR, SFDVKD. The CDR3 is made up of 17 amino acids. The CDR3, as DNA: TGTGCCACCAGTGACCCCATCGCGGAAAGTAACACCGGGGAGCTGTTTTTT. Protein product: CATSDPIAESNTGELFF.

The genes are TRBV6-5 and TRBJ2-3; 9 positions match TRBD1. This CDR3 is built from 14 residues. The germline V gene has CDR1 MNHEY and CDR2 SVGAGI. V trimming: 6 bases; J trimming: 4 bases; junction bases outside the gene matches: 5. The CDR3 reads CASSRTGASDTQYF. CDR3 in DNA: TGTGCCAGCAGCCGGACAGGGGCCTCAGATACGCAGTATTTT.

The rearrangement joins TRBV3-1 (or the pseudogene TRBV3-2) to TRBJ1-4; D is perhaps TRBD1 (5 bases). This CDR3 is 14 amino acids long. V gave up 3 bases and J gave up 4 bases, with 9 bases separating them. Per the germline V gene, CDR1 is LGHDT and CDR2 is YNNKEL (reference sequence). CDR3 in DNA: TGTGCCAGCAGCCACGGGGGGGGTAATGAAAAACTGTTTTTT. Amino acid sequence: CASSHGGGNEKLFF.

The rearrangement joins TRBV21-1 to TRBJ2-2; the D segment call TRBD1 is taken from the table without a DNA check. TRBV21-1 represents a pseudogene. This CDR3 has 16 amino acids. CDR3 protein: CASSKAAGEYTGELFF. The CDR3 region has the DNA TGTGCCAGCAGCAAAGCGGCAGGGGAATATACCGGGGAGCTGTTTTTT.

The V call is TRBV19, the J call TRBJ1-1; tentatively, D is TRBD1 (6 bases). Trimming took 3 bases from V and 0 from J, leaving 8 bases between them. Per germline, CDR1 LNHDA and CDR2 SQIVND (reference sequence). The CDR3 sequence is 14 residues long. Here the CDR3 DNA reads TGTGCCAGTAGTATCGGGGGGCTGAACACTGAAGCTTTCTTT. Its protein is CASSIGGLNTEAFF.

This rearrangement joins TRBV5-1 to TRBJ2-5, with TRBD1 as a possible D gene (6 bases). In germline, CDR1 is SGHRS, CDR2 YFSETQ. The CDR3 length is 14 residues. Trimming took off 4 bases at V and 5 bases at J, with 15 bases between the two ends. CDR3 amino acids: CASSVSGGRETQYF. The DNA for the CDR3 is TGCGCCAGCAGCGTGAGTGGGGGCAGGGAGACCCAGTACTTC.